This is a list of T cell receptor beta chains from one sample in a study of graft-versus-host responses after intestinal transplantation. Assay used: immunoSEQ multiplex PCR; TCRdb lists only in-frame clones, some missing. The data contain under 9,000 clones, around 74% of them singletons. The sample was ileum tissue, taken about 490 days after intestinal transplant. The receptors here all came from a human patient who received an intestinal transplant, so some T cells may come from the graft donor. Each CDR3 is given with its conserved first and last residue. D genes are given only for firm matches. Some rows have no size entry. The others give once, few or many, or a class for an expanded clone.

V gene	D gene	J gene	clone size	CDR3 protein	CDR3 DNA
TRBV4-2	TRBD2	TRBJ2-7	NA	CASSQEGRGTSFYEQYF	TGTGCCAGCAGCCAAGAAGGGCGGGGGACTTCCTTCTACGAGCAGTACTTC
TRBV28	TRBD1	TRBJ2-7	NA	CASYGQGGSYEQYF	TGTGCCAGCTATGGACAGGGTGGCTCCTACGAGCAGTACTTC
TRBV7-7	TRBD1	TRBJ2-3	once	CASSLGQGSVTQYF	TGTGCTAGCAGCTTAGGACAGGGGTCGGTTACGCAGTATTTT
TRBV30	NA	TRBJ2-1	once	CAWSGGGRSYNEQFF	TGTGCCTGGAGTGGGGGGGGCAGGTCCTACAATGAGCAGTTCTTC
TRBV7-8	TRBD2	TRBJ2-2	NA	CASSPRTSGRGTGELFF	TGTGCCAGCAGCCCCCGGACTAGCGGGCGGGGCACCGGGGAGCTGTTTTTT
TRBV19	TRBD2	TRBJ2-1	once	CASSTPGLAGRNEQFF	TGTGCCAGTAGTACCCCCGGACTAGCGGGAAGGAATGAGCAGTTCTTC
TRBV6-5	NA	TRBJ1-1	NA	CASSYWGNRDMVAFF	TGTGCCAGCAGTTATTGGGGTAACAGGGATATGGTGGCTTTCTTT
TRBV14	NA	TRBJ1-6	NA	CASSQDRTSGGSPLHF	TGTGCCAGCAGCCAAGACCGGACCTCGGGCGGGTCACCCCTCCACTTT
TRBV11-2	NA	TRBJ2-5	NA	CASSLRGEETQYF	TGTGCCAGCAGCCTTAGGGGGGAAGAGACCCAGTACTTC
TRBV7-2	TRBD1	TRBJ1-2	few	CASSIGTGRLYGYTF	TGTGCCAGCAGCATCGGGACAGGGCGCCTCTATGGCTACACCTTC
TRBV5-3	NA	TRBJ1-1	NA	CARSLMDSSPLPNLNTEAFF	TGTGCCAGAAGCTTAATGGACAGTTCCCCTCTACCCAATTTGAACACTGAAGCTTTCTTT
TRBV19	NA	TRBJ2-1	NA	CAIGRDNYNEQFF	TGTGCCATTGGCCGGGACAACTACAATGAGCAGTTCTTC
TRBV7-9	NA	TRBJ2-6	NA	CASSLVWQGYSGANVLTF	TGTGCCAGCAGCTTAGTGTGGCAGGGATACTCTGGGGCCAACGTCCTGACTTTC
TRBV6-5	NA	TRBJ2-3	NA	CASSPPGSDTQYF	TGTGCCAGCAGCCCCCCGGGGTCGGATACGCAGTATTTT
TRBV7-3	NA	TRBJ1-5	NA	CASSQAARGRNHNQPQHF	TGTGCCAGCAGTCAAGCGGCTCGGGGACGGAACCACAATCAGCCCCAGCATTTT
TRBV6-6	NA	TRBJ1-1	NA	CASRPTGMKTEAFF	TGTGCCAGCAGACCGACAGGCATGAAGACTGAAGCTTTCTTT
TRBV7-8	NA	TRBJ2-5	NA	CASSLGPPSWGETQYF	TGTGCCAGCAGCTTAGGACCACCTAGTTGGGGAGAGACCCAGTACTTC
TRBV30	NA	TRBJ1-2	NA	CAWSTGGGYGYTF	TGTGCCTGGAGTACGGGGGGCGGGTATGGCTACACCTTC
TRBV5-8	NA	TRBJ2-5	NA	CASSWTFGSMETQYF	TGTGCCAGCAGCTGGACGTTTGGTTCGATGGAGACCCAGTACTTC
TRBV5-4	NA	TRBJ1-2	NA	CASSLGGANYGYTF	TGTGCCAGCAGTCTGGGCGGCGCTAACTATGGCTACACCTTC